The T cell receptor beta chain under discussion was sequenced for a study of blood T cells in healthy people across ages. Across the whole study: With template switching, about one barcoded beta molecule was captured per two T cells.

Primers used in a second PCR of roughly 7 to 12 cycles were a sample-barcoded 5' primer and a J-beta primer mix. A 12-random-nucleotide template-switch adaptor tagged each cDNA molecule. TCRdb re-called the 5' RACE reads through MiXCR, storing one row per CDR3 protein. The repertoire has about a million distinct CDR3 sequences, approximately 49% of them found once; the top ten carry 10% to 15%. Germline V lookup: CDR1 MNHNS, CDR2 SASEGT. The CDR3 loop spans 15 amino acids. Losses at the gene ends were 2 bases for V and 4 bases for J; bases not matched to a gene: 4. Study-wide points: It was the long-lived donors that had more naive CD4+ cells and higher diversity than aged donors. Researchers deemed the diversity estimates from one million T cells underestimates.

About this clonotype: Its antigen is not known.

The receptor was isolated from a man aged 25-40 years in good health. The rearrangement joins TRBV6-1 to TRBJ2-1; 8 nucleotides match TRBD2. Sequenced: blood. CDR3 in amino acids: CASSERLALYNEQFF. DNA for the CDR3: TGTGCCAGCAGTGAACGACTAGCGTTATACAATGAGCAGTTCTTC.